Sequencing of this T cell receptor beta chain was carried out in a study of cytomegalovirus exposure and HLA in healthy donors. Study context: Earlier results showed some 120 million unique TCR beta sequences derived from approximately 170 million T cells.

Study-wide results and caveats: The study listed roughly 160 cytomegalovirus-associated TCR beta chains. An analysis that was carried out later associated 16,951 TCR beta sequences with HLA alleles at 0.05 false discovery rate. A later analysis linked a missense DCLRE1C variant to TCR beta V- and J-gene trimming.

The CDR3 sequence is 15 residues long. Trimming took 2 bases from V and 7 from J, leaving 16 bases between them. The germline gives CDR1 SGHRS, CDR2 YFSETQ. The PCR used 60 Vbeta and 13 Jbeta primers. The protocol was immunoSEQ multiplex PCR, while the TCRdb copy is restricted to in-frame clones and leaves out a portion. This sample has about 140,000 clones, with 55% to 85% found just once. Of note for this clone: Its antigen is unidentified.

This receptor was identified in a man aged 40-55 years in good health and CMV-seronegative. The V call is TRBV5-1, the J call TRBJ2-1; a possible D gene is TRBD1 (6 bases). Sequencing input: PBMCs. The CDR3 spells CASSFTGSLRNEQFF. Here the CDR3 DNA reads TGCGCCAGCAGCTTCACAGGGAGCCTCCGGAATGAGCAGTTCTTC. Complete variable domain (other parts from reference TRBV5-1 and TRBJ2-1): KAGVTQTPRYLIKTRGQQVTLSCSPISGHRSVSWYQQTPGQGLQFLFEYFSETQRNKGNFPGRFSGRQFSNSRSEMNVSTLELGDSALYLCASSFTGSLRNEQFFGPGTRLTVL.